This T cell receptor beta chain derives from a study of blood T cell repertoires in COVID-19. Study information: Donors in the United States, Italy and Spain gave samples during acute or convalescent COVID-19. The cDNA or gDNA used as material had been derived from T cells, B-cell-depleted T cells, or PBMCs.

This clone was seen only once. CDR1 and CDR2 from the germline V gene are LNHDA and SQIVND (reference sequence). The V and J ends lost 5 bases and 0 bases, in that order; junction bases with no gene match: 5. The CDR3 loop spans 17 amino acids. Original handling: Reference gene primer amplification gave nucleated cell count estimates. TCRdb keeps only in-frame clones here, not all; method: immunoSEQ multiplex PCR. That table gives V, J and clone size, and the DNA gave D and trimming. The repertoire includes roughly 46,000 clones, around four fifths of them detected once, and around 7% sits in the top ten.

The sequencing sample was made of peripheral blood. This TCR was recovered from a man between 60 and 75 years old with active COVID-19. The rearrangement links TRBV19 to TRBJ2-6, with 9 nucleotides matching TRBD1. The CDR3 DNA reads TGTGCCAGTAGTGTACAGGGGGCTGGCTCTGGGGCCAACGTCCTGACTTTC. It codes for CASSVQGAGSGANVLTF.